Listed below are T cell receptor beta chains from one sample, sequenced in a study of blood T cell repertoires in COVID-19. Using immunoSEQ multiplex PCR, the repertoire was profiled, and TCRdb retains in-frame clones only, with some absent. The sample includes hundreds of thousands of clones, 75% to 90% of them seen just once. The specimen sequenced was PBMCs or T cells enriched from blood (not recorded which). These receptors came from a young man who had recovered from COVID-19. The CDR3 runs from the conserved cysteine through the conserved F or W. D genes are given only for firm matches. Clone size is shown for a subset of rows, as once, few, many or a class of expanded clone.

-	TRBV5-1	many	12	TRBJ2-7	TGCGCCAGCCGGCCAACTCTCGGGGGGCAGTACTTC	CASRPTLGGQYF
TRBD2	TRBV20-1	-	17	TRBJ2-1	TGCAGTGCTAGTCTTTGGGCTAGCGGGAGTATCTACAATGAGCAGTTCTTC	CSASLWASGSIYNEQFF
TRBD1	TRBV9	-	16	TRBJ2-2	TGTGCCAGCAGCAAGAGGACAGGGGGCGTCACCGGGGAGCTGTTTTTT	CASSKRTGGVTGELFF
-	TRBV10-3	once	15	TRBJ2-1	TGTGCCATCAGTCGGACAGCGGAAAACTACAATGAGCAGTTCTTC	CAISRTAENYNEQFF
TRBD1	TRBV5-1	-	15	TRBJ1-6	TGCGCCAGCCGCTCGGACAGGGCGATCGAGTCACCCCTCCACTTT	CASRSDRAIESPLHF
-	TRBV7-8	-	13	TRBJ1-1	TGTGCCAGCAGCCTCGGACAGAACACTGAAGCTTTCTTT	CASSLGQNTEAFF
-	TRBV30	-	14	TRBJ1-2	TGTGCCTGGTCAAACGAGAGCCCGTGGGGCGGCTACACCTTC	CAWSNESPWGGYTF
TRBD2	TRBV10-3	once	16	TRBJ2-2	TGTGCCACGCGGACTAGCGGACCAAAGTTCGCCGGGGAGCTGTTTTTT	CATRTSGPKFAGELFF
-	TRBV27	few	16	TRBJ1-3	TGTGCCAGCAGTTTACAGGGACACGGCTCTGGAAACACCATATATTTT	CASSLQGHGSGNTIYF
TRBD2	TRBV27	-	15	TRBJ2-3	TGTGCCAGCAGTTTTCCCAGCGGGAGAACAGATACGCAGTATTTT	CASSFPSGRTDTQYF
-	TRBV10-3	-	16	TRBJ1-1	TGTGCCATCAGTGAATCGACAGGTCGGGTGAACACTGAAGCTTTCTTT	CAISESTGRVNTEAFF
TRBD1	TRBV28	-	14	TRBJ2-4	TGTGCCAGCAGTACCTACAGGGGGGAGAACATTCAGTACTTC	CASSTYRGENIQYF
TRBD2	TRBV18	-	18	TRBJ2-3	TGTGCCAGCTCATCAGGACTAGCGGGAGCAGAAAGCACAGATACGCAGTATTTT	CASSSGLAGAESTDTQYF
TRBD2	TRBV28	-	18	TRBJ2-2	TGTGCCAGCAGTGGAACTCCGGGGGGGCTCACGAACACCGGGGAGCTGTTTTTT	CASSGTPGGLTNTGELFF
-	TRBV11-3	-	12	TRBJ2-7	TGTGCCAGCAGCCAGGTGGGGCACGAGCAGTACTTC	CASSQVGHEQYF
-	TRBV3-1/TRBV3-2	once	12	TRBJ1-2	TGTGCCAGCAGCCAAGTTGGACAAGGCTACACCTTC	CASSQVGQGYTF